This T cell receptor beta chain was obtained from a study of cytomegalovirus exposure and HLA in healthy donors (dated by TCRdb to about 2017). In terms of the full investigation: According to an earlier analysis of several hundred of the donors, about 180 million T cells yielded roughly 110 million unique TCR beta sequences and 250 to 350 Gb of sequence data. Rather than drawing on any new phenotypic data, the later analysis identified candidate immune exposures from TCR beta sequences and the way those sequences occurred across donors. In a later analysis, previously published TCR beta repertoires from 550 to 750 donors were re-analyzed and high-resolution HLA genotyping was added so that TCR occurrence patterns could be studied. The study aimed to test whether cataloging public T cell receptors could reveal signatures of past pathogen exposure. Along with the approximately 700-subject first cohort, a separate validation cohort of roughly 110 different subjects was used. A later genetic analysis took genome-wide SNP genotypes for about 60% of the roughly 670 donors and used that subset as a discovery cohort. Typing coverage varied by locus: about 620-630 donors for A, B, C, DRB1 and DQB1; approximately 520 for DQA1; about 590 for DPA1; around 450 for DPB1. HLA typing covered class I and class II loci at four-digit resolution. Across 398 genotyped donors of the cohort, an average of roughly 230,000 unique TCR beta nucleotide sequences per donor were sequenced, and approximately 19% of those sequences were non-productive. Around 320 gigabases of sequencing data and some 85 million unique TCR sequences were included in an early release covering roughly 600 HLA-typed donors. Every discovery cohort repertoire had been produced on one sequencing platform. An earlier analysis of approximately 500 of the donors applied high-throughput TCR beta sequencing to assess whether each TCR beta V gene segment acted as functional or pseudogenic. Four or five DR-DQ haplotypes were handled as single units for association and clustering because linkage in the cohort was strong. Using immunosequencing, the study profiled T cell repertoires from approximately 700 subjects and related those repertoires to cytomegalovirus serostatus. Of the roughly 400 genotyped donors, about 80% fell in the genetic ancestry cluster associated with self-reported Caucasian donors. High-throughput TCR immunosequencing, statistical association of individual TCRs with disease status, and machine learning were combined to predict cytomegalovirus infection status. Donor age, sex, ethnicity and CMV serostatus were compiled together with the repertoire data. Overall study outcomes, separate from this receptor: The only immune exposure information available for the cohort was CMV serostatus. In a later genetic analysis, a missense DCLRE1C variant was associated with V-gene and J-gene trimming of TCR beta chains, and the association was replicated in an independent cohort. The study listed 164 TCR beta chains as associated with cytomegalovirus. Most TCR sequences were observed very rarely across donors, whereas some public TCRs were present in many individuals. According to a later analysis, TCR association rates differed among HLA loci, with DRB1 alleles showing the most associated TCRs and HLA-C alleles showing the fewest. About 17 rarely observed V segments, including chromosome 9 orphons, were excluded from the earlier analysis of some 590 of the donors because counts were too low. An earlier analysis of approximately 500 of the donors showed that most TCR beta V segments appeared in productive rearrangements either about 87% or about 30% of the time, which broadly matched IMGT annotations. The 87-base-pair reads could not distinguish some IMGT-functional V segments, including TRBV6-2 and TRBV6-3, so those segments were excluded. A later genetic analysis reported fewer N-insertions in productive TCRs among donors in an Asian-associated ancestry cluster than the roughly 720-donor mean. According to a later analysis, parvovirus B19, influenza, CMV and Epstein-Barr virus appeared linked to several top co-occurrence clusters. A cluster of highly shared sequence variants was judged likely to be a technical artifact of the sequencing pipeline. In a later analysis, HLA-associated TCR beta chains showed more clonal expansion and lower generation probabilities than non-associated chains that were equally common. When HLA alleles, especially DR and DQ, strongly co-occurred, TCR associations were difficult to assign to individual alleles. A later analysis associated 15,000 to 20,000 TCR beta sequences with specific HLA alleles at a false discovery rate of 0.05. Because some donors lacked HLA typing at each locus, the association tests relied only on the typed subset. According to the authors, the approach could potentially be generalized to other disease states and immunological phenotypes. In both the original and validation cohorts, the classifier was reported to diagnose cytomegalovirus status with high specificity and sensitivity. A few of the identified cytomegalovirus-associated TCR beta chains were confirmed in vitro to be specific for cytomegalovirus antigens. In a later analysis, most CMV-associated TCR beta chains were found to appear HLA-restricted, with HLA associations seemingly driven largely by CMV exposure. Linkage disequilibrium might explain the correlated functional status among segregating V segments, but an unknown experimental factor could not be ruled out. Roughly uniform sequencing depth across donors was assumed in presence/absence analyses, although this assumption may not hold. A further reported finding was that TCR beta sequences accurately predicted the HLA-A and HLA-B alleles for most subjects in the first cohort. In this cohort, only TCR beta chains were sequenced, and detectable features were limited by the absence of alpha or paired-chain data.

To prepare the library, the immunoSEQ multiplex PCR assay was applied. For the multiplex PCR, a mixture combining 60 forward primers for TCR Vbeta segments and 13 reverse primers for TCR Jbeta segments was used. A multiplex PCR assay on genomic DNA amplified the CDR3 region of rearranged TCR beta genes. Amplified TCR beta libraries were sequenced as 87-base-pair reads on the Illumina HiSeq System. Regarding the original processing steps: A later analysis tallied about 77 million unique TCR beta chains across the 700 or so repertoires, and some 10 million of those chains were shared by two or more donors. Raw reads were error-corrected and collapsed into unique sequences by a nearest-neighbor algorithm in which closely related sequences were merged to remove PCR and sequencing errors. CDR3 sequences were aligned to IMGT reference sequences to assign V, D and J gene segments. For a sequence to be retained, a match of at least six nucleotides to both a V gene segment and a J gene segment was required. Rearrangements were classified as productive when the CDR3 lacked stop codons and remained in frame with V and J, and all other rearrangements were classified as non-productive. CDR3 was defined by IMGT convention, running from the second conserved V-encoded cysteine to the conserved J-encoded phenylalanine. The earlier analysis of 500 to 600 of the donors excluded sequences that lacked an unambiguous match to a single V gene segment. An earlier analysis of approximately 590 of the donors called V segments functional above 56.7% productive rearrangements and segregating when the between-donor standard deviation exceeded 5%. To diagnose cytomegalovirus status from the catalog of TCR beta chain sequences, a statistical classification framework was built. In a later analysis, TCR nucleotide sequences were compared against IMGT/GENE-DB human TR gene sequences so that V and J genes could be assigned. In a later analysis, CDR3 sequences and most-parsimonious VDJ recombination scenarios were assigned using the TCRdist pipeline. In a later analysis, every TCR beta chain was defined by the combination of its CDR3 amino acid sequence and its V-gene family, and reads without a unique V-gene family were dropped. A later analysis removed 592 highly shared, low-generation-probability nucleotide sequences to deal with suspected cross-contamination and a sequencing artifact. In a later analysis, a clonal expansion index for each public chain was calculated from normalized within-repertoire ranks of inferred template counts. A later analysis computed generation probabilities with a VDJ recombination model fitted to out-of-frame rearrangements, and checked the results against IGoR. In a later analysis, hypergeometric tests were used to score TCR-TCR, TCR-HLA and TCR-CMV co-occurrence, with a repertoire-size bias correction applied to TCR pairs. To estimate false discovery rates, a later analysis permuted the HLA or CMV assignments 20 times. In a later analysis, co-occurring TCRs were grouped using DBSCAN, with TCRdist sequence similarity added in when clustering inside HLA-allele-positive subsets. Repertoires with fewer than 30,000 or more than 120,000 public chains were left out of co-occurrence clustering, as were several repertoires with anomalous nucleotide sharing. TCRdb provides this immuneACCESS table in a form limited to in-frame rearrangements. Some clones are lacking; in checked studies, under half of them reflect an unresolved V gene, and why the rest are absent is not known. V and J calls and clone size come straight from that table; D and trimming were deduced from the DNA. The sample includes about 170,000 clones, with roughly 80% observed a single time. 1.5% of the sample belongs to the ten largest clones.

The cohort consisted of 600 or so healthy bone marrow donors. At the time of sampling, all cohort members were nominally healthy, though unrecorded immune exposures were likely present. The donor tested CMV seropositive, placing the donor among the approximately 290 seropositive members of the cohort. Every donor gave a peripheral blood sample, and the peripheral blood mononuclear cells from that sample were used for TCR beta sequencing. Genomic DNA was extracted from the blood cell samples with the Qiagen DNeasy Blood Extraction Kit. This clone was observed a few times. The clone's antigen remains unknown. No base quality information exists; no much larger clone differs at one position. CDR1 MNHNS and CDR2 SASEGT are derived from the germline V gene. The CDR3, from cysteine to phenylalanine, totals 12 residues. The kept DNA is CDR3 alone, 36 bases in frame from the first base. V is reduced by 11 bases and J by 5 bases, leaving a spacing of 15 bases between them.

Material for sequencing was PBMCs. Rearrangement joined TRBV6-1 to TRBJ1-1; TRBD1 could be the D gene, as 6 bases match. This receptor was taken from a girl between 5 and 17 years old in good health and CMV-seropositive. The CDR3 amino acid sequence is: CAGGGAWTEAFF. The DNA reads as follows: TGTGCCGGAGGGGGGGCATGGACTGAAGCTTTCTTT.